This TCR beta chain was sequenced for a study of cytotoxic CD8 clonotypes in ibrutinib-treated CLL. Study-level information: Specimens for response were gathered following a median approximately 12 months of therapy, spanning 6 to 36. Study-wide findings and caveats: Samples were collected at differing times from sustained-remission and progressing patients. At progression, clonality fell back toward baseline after rising at ibrutinib response.

Assay: immunoSEQ multiplex PCR; the TCRdb copy retains only in-frame clones and omits some. The sample records hundreds of thousands of clones, 70% being singletons. Germline loops: CDR1 ENHRY, CDR2 SYGVKD. The CDR3 consists of 14 residues. The germline V and J ends were trimmed by 0 bases and 4 bases, with 9 bases remaining between them. As to this clone: Its target is not known.

This material consisted of PBMCs, taken after 24 months of ibrutinib treatment. The sequence derives from a human donor with chronic lymphocytic leukemia. J is TRBJ1-1 and V is TRBV10-3; tentative D call: TRBD1 (5 bases). CDR3 bases: TGTGCCATCAGTGAGTCGAGGGACGGCACTGAAGCTTTCTTT. Translated: CAISESRDGTEAFF.